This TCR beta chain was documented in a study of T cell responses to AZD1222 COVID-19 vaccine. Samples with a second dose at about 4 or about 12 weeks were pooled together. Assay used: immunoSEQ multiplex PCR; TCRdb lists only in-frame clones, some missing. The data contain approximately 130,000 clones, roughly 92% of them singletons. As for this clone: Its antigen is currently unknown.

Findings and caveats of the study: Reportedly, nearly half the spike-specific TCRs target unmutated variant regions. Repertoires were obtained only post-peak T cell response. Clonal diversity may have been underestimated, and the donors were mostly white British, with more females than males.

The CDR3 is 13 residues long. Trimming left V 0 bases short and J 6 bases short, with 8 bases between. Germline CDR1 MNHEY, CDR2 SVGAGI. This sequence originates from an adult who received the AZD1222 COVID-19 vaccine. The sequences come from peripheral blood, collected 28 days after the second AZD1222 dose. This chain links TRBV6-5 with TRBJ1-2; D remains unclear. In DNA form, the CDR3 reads TGTGCCAGCAGTTACTCGACTCAGGATGGCTACACCTTC. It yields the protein CASSYSTQDGYTF.